This T cell receptor beta chain was profiled in a study of T-cell reconstitution after alpha-beta-depleted transplantation in children. This clonotype was found a few times. The TCRbeta library was prepared with unique molecular identifiers. From the PCR reads, TCRdb called clonotypes with MiXCR, one entry per CDR3 protein. The data show about 200,000 distinct CDR3 sequences, roughly 6% seen once. CDR3 length: 19 residues. J gave up 7 bases and V 2 bases, and 17 bases lay outside the gene matches. Germline values: CDR1 SGHTA, CDR2 FQGNSA. This chain connects TRBV7-2 to TRBJ2-2, with TRBD2 matching 9 bases. Sequenced here: PBMCs, sampled before TCRalphabeta/CD19-depleted stem cell transplant. This receptor was identified in a girl in the first two years of life with combined immunodeficiency, due to receive a stem cell transplant. Written as DNA, the CDR3 is TGTGCCAGCAGCTTATGGGCTAGCGGGGTACACGACGGGGGCGGGGAGCTGTTTTTT. This translates into CASSLWASGVHDGGGELFF.